This entry is about one T cell receptor (beta chain). TCRB CDR3 was amplified from 2 ug genomic DNA or less. The PCR used 60 V beta and 13 J beta primers. This table comes from immunoSEQ multiplex PCR, and its TCRdb copy is limited to in-frame clones, with some not included. The sample shows 100,000 or so clones, about 90% of them seen only once. The record originates from a study of glioma-infiltrating T cells after dendritic cell vaccination. The V segment lost 4 bases and the J segment 5 bases; nucleotides outside the gene matches: 8. Germline values: CDR1 MNHEY, CDR2 SMNVEV (reference sequence). The CDR3 runs to 15 residues. Described time point: after dendritic cell vaccination, including at tumor progression/relapse. None of the glioblastoma patients had an isocitrate dehydrogenase mutation. Blood PBMC samples: pre-vaccination, two weeks post third vaccination, and at tumor progression.

The sequence came from a human donor with glioblastoma. The genes are TRBV27 and TRBJ1-3, with 7 positions matching TRBD1. The specimen comprised blood, sampled after dendritic cell vaccination. The CDR3 here is CASSSDRQGRNTIYF. The CDR3 DNA is TGTGCCAGCAGTTCCGATCGACAGGGTAGAAACACCATATATTTT.